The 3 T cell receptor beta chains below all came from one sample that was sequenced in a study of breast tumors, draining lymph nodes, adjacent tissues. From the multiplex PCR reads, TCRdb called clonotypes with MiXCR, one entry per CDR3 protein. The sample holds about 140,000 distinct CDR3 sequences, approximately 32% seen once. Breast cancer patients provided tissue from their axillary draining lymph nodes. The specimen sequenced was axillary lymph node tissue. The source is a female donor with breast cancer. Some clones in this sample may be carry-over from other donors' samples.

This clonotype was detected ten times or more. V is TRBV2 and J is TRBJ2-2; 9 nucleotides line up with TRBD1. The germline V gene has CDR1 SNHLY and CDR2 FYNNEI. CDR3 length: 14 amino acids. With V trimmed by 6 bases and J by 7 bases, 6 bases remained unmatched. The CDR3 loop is CASRGQGIGGELFF. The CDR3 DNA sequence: TGTGCCAGCAGGGGACAGGGAATCGGCGGGGAGCTGTTTTTT.

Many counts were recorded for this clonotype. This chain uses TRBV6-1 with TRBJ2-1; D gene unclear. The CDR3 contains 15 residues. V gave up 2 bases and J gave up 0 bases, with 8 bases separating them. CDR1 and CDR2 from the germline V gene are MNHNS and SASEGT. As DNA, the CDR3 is TGTGCCAGCAGTGAACATTGGGGCTCCTACAATGAGCAGTTCTTC. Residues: CASSEHWGSYNEQFF.

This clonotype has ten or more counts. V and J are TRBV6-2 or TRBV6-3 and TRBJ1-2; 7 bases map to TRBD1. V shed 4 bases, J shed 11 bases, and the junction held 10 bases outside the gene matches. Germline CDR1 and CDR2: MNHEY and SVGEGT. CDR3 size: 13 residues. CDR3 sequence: CASSSIDRAGYTF. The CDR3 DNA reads TGTGCCAGCAGTTCAATCGACAGGGCCGGGTACACCTTC.